This T cell receptor (beta chain) is from a study of T cell responses to AZD1222 COVID-19 vaccine. Study-wide results and limits: Baseline testing showed seropositivity in only five or six AZD1222 recipients.

A note on this clone: Its antigen is unknown.

Repertoires were generated with immunoSEQ multiplex PCR, while TCRdb's copy carries only in-frame clones and drops some. The data hold roughly 140,000 clones, with roughly 90% observed a single time. The length of the CDR3 is 13 residues. The ends were cut back, 1 base at V and 3 bases at J, with 7 bases in the middle. The germline V gene encodes CDR1 SGHNT and CDR2 YENEEA. The chain is built from TRBV11-3 and TRBJ2-7; D remains unclear. The sample consisted of peripheral blood, taken on day 0 of AZD1222 vaccination. This TCR came from an adult in good health. CDR3 loop: CASSLASGYEQYF. The CDR3 DNA sequence: TGTGCCAGCAGCTTAGCTTCTGGCTACGAGCAGTACTTC.